A single sample gave rise to the 32 T cell receptor beta chains below, sequenced in a study of CD8 T cells in ankylosing spondylitis. These TCRs' antigens remain unknown. Via MiXCR, TCRdb re-called the 5' RACE reads, giving one row per CDR3 protein. The sample lists about 480,000 distinct CDR3 sequences; under 20% were seen once. Study observations and caveats: Ankylosing spondylitis blood appeared to carry a characteristic TCR beta motif of several highly homologous variants.

Sample: blood, either unsorted or a sorted T cell fraction (not recorded which). The origin of the receptors is a male donor with ankylosing spondylitis.

This clonotype was counted between two and nine times. The V and J genes are TRBV4-1 and TRBJ1-1; a weak D match, TRBD1 (6 bases). This CDR3 is 15 amino acids long. Per germline, CDR1 MGHRA and CDR2 YSYEKL. V lost 3 bases and J 1 base, leaving 12 bases between the germline ends. The CDR3 region is CASSQAYRANTEAFF. In DNA, the CDR3 is TGCGCCAGCAGCCAGGCATACAGGGCGAACACTGAAGCTTTCTTT.

The chain uses TRBV15 and TRBJ1-2, with 9 bases identical to TRBD1. The germline CDR1 and CDR2 sequences are LNHNV and YYDKDF (reference sequence). This CDR3 is built from 14 residues. Trimming removed 2 bases from V and 6 bases from J; junction bases left unmatched: 4. The CDR3 spells CATSRTGTGNGYTF. Written as DNA, the CDR3 is TGTGCCACCAGCAGAACCGGGACAGGGAATGGCTACACCTTC.

This clonotype was seen more than once but under ten times. The CDR3 reads CASSYILGSSYNEQFF. CDR3 nucleotide sequence: TGTGCCAGCAGTTACATTCTCGGTAGCTCCTACAATGAGCAGTTCTTC. The J gene is TRBJ2-1, the V gene TRBV6-5, with D unresolved. Trimming left V 2 bases short and J 0 bases short, with 11 bases between. Looked up from germline, CDR1 is MNHEY and CDR2 is SVGAGI. The CDR3 is made up of 16 amino acids.

This clonotype was counted only a few times. This chain links TRBV20-1 with TRBJ1-2; TRBD1 might be the D (5 bases). Looked up from germline, CDR1 is DFQATT and CDR2 is SNEGSKA (reference sequence). The V end lost 0 bases, the J end lost 4 bases, and 15 bases lay between the germline ends. The CDR3 is made up of 15 amino acids. CDR3: CSARDARDVTYGYTF. For the CDR3, the DNA is TGCAGTGCTAGAGACGCCAGGGATGTGACCTATGGCTACACCTTC.

The J gene is TRBJ2-5, the V gene TRBV6-1; 8 nucleotides match TRBD2. Germline assignment: CDR1 MNHNS and CDR2 SASEGT. The CDR3 consists of 17 residues. Losses at the gene ends were 1 base for V and 5 bases for J; bases not matched to a gene: 12. CDR3 residues: CASSEVFLGRAGETQYF. In DNA form, the CDR3 reads TGTGCCAGCAGTGAAGTATTTCTCGGGAGGGCCGGGGAGACCCAGTACTTC.

This clonotype was found a few times. The chain carries TRBV25-1 and TRBJ1-1, with 9 bases matching TRBD1. V dropped 3 bases and J dropped 10; count of bases not matched to a gene: 15. The germline V gene encodes CDR1 MGHDK and CDR2 SYGVNS. This CDR3 is 16 amino acids long. CDR3 in amino acids: CASSDPGQGISRGAFF. The CDR3 coding sequence is TGTGCCAGCAGTGATCCCGGACAGGGGATCTCTAGGGGAGCTTTCTTT.

This clonotype showed up many times. The rearrangement joins TRBV24-1 to TRBJ1-6; D not resolved. Trimming removed 7 bases at V and 7 bases at J, with 4 bases between. Germline V gene data show CDR1 as KGHDR and CDR2 as SFDVKD. This CDR3 is built from 11 residues. The CDR3 coding sequence is TGTGCCACCAGCGGGAATTCACCCCTCCACTTT. Residues: CATSGNSPLHF.

This clonotype has more than one count but fewer than ten. The chain links TRBV15 to TRBJ2-7; D is tentatively TRBD1 or TRBD2 (5 bases each). Germline V gene lookup returns CDR1 LNHNV and CDR2 YYDKDF (reference sequence). The CDR3 runs to 13 residues. The V end lost 5 bases, the J end lost 4 bases, and 12 bases lay between the germline ends. This CDR3 is CATSSQGRYEQYF. The CDR3 bases are TGTGCCACCAGCTCTCAGGGACGGTACGAGCAGTACTTC.

This chain joins TRBV2 and TRBJ1-1; TRBD1 matches at 8 bases. Germline values: CDR1 SNHLY, CDR2 FYNNEI. V lost 1 base, J lost 3 bases, and 13 bases stayed unmatched. The CDR3 contains 18 residues. Here the CDR3 reads CASSEEGTGYLEDTEAFF. CDR3 in DNA: TGTGCCAGCAGTGAAGAGGGGACAGGCTATTTGGAGGACACTGAAGCTTTCTTT.

In its sample, this clonotype was seen many times. The rearrangement links TRBV5-5 to TRBJ2-1; TRBD2 aligns across 9 bases. The germline gives CDR1 SGHKS, CDR2 YYEKEE (reference sequence). The CDR3 covers 15 residues. V shed 6 bases and J 7 bases; nucleotides not matched to a gene: 11. This CDR3 reads CASTIGGTSKNEQFF. The CDR3 coding sequence is TGTGCCAGCACAATAGGCGGGACTAGCAAGAATGAGCAGTTCTTC.

This clonotype appeared a few times. CDR3 residues: CASSSTGRGTGELFF. As DNA, the CDR3 is TGCGCCAGCAGCTCGACAGGGAGAGGCACCGGGGAGCTGTTTTTT. The chain recombines TRBV5-1 with TRBJ2-2; 7 nucleotides agree with TRBD1. There are 15 residues in the CDR3. Trimming removed 3 bases from V and 4 bases from J; junction bases left unmatched: 6. The germline V gene encodes CDR1 SGHRS and CDR2 YFSETQ.

This clonotype turned up a few times. V and J are TRBV7-6 and TRBJ1-1; D remains unclear. The CDR3 consists of 16 residues. CDR1 and CDR2 from the germline V gene are SGHVS and FNYEAQ. Trimming took off 5 bases at V and 0 bases at J, with 16 bases between the two ends. CDR3 nucleotides: TGTGCCAGCAGCCCTCGTCTCGGGTCGATGAACACTGAAGCTTTCTTT. Translation: CASSPRLGSMNTEAFF.

This clonotype turned up a few times. The chain is built from TRBV5-1 and TRBJ2-7; TRBD2 aligns across 9 bases. CDR1 is SGHRS and CDR2 is YFSETQ in the germline V gene. V was clipped by 3 bases and J by 2 bases; unmatched bases: 6. The CDR3 loop spans 15 amino acids. CDR3 DNA: TGCGCCAGCAGCTATAGCGGGAGAGCTCCCTACGAGCAGTACTTC. Its protein is CASSYSGRAPYEQYF.

CDR3 coding DNA: TGCGCCAGCAGTCCCGGACAGGGACGGAATGAAAAACTGTTTTTT. Its translation is CASSPGQGRNEKLFF. The chain carries TRBV10-1 and TRBJ1-4; 8 nucleotides line up with TRBD1. Per germline, CDR1 WNHNN and CDR2 SYGVQD (reference sequence). V lost 5 bases to trimming and J lost 5 bases; unmatched junction nucleotides: 7. CDR3 length equals 15 residues.

The chain is built from TRBV4-1 and TRBJ1-1; D uncertain. In germline, CDR1 is MGHRA, CDR2 YSYEKL. The CDR3 runs 16 residues. Trimming removed 4 bases at V and 2 bases at J, with 17 bases between. The CDR3 sequence is CASSPEIRSSNTEAFF. CDR3 coding DNA: TGCGCCAGCAGCCCAGAAATCAGGTCTTCCAACACTGAAGCTTTCTTT.

This chain uses TRBV29-1 with TRBJ2-1, with D perhaps matching TRBD1 (5 bases). The germline V and J ends were trimmed by 7 bases and 1 base, with 11 bases remaining between them. CDR3 size: 13 residues. The V gene's germline CDR1 is SQVTM and CDR2 ANQGSEA. The CDR3 bases are TGCAGCGCGGACCAGGGTTCCTACAATGAGCAGTTCTTC. It encodes CSADQGSYNEQFF.

The chain recombines TRBV11-3 with TRBJ1-2; 7 bases are a match to TRBD1. V was pared by 3 bases and J by 4 bases, with 5 bases of the junction left unmatched. This CDR3 region has 14 residues. Germline CDR1 and CDR2: SGHNT and YENEEA. The CDR3 sequence is CASSLGQLPYGYTF. The CDR3, as DNA: TGTGCCAGCAGCTTGGGACAGCTCCCCTATGGCTACACCTTC.

J is TRBJ1-1 and V is TRBV7-2; D perhaps matches TRBD1 (6 bases). CDR3 length: 16 residues. V was pared by 5 bases and J by 0 bases, with 16 bases between. CDR1 SGHTA and CDR2 FQGNSA come from the germline V gene. CDR3 DNA: TGTGCCAGCAGCCCTTCCCGGGACACCCTGAACACTGAAGCTTTCTTT. It is translated as CASSPSRDTLNTEAFF.

The V call is TRBV7-6, the J call TRBJ2-1; 9 bases are a match to TRBD2. With V trimmed by 1 base and J by 2 bases, 6 bases remained unmatched. The germline V gene encodes CDR1 SGHVS and CDR2 FNYEAQ. The CDR3 contains 17 residues. CDR3 protein: CASSLVLTSGAYNEQFF. For the CDR3, the DNA is TGTGCCAGCAGCTTAGTCTTGACTAGCGGAGCCTACAATGAGCAGTTCTTC. The full variable domain, rest sourced from reference TRBV7-6 and TRBJ2-1, is GAGVSQSPRYKVTKRGQDVALRCDPISGHVSLYWYRQALGQGPEFLTYFNYEAQQDKSGLPNDRFSAERPEGSISTLTIQRTEQRDSAMYRCASSLVLTSGAYNEQFFGPGTRLTVL.

This clonotype was observed a few times. This rearrangement joins TRBV27 to TRBJ2-7; D is perhaps TRBD1 or TRBD2 (6 bases each). This CDR3 has 15 amino acids. V lost 5 bases to trimming and J lost 4 bases, with 18 bases between them. Looked up from germline, CDR1 is MNHEY and CDR2 is SMNVEV (reference sequence). CDR3 coding DNA: TGTGCCAGCAGTCAAAGAGGGGGGTTTTGGTACGAGCAGTACTTC. Its translation: CASSQRGGFWYEQYF.

This clonotype was seen only a few times. V gene TRBV20-1 combines with J gene TRBJ1-1; D not certain. CDR1 and CDR2 (germline): DFQATT, SNEGSKA (reference sequence). Deletions cut 6 bases from V and 4 bases from J, with 18 bases between. The CDR3 sequence is 14 residues long. CDR3 protein: CSAMSAEGGTEAFF. The CDR3 nucleotides read TGCAGTGCCATGAGCGCCGAGGGTGGCACTGAAGCTTTCTTT.

The CDR3 reads CASTLGTGALSGANVLTF. The CDR3 DNA reads as TGTGCCAGCACCCTAGGGACGGGGGCCCTCTCTGGGGCCAACGTCCTGACTTTC. The rearrangement links TRBV11-1 to TRBJ2-6; either TRBD1 or TRBD2 may supply D (6 bases each). Germline CDR1 and CDR2: SGHAT and FQDESV (reference sequence). V lost 7 bases, J lost 0 bases, and 19 bases lay in between. This CDR3 is built from 18 residues.

This clonotype was seen a handful of times. CDR3: CASSPTLGGGNGYTF. CDR3 DNA: TGTGCCAGCAGTCCTACCCTAGGAGGGGGCAATGGCTACACCTTC. The rearrangement links TRBV12-3 or TRBV12-4 to TRBJ1-2; 7 bases line up with TRBD1. The CDR3 is 15 amino acids. J was trimmed by 6 bases and V by 5 bases; bases with no gene match: 12.

This clonotype was detected many times. The chain links TRBV20-1 to TRBJ2-7; D possibly corresponds to TRBD1 (6 bases). The CDR3 consists of 14 residues. The germline gives CDR1 DFQATT, CDR2 SNEGSKA (reference sequence). Deletions cut 6 bases from V and 2 bases from J, with 17 bases between. The CDR3 reads CSAPGGTYPYEQYF. CDR3 sequence (DNA): TGCAGTGCCCCTGGGGGCACCTACCCCTACGAGCAGTACTTC.

J is TRBJ1-1 and V is TRBV15; the D gene is possibly TRBD1 (5 bases). This CDR3 spans 13 amino acids. Per the germline V gene, CDR1 is LNHNV and CDR2 is YYDKDF (reference sequence). Deletions cut 1 base from V and 11 bases from J, with 14 bases between. The CDR3 DNA sequence: TGTGCCACCAGCAGAGGAGATGGGGCGAGGGCTTTCTTT. Translating it yields CATSRGDGARAFF.

This clonotype has a handful of counts. The V call is TRBV5-1, the J call TRBJ1-6; perhaps TRBD1 as D (5 bases). Germline V gene lookup returns CDR1 SGHRS and CDR2 YFSETQ. The CDR3 extends over 13 amino acids. V was trimmed by 3 bases and J by 7 bases, leaving 8 bases between them. The CDR3 coding sequence is TGCGCCAGCAGCTCGACAGAGAATTCACCCCTCCACTTT. Protein: CASSSTENSPLHF.

This clonotype was picked up a small number of times. The gene calls are TRBV4-2 and TRBJ2-6; D is undetermined. The CDR3 loop spans 16 amino acids. V was trimmed by 2 bases and J by 0 bases, leaving 8 bases between them. From germline, CDR1 is LGHNA and CDR2 YNFKEQ. CDR3 nucleotide sequence: TGTGCCAGCAGCCAATCACAGTACTCTGGGGCCAACGTCCTGACTTTC. Translating gives CASSQSQYSGANVLTF.

The chain links TRBV6-2 or TRBV6-3 to TRBJ2-7; D might be TRBD2 (5 bases). In germline, CDR1 is MNHEY, CDR2 SVGEGT. Trimming took off 0 bases at V and 11 bases at J, with 11 bases between the two ends. The CDR3 is 12 residues long. CDR3 amino acids: CASSYSRREEYF. The CDR3 bases are TGTGCCAGCAGTTACTCCCGACGGGAAGAGTACTTC.

This clonotype has more than one count but fewer than ten. The chain has TRBV28 and TRBJ1-5; D gene ambiguous. The CDR3 spans 13 residues. V lost 7 bases and J 5 bases, leaving 12 bases between the germline ends. Germline assignment: CDR1 MDHEN and CDR2 SYDVKM. CDR3 sequence: CASTPYGYQPQHF. CDR3 coding DNA: TGTGCCAGCACCCCTTATGGGTATCAGCCCCAGCATTTT.

This clonotype was counted between two and nine times. The chain is built from TRBV5-1 and TRBJ2-5; 8 bases agree with TRBD2. Per germline, CDR1 SGHRS and CDR2 YFSETQ. The CDR3 length is 14 residues. The V gene end was trimmed by 6 bases and the J gene end by 2 bases; junction bases not matched to a gene: 6. The CDR3: CASNELAGQETQYF. The CDR3, as DNA: TGCGCCAGCAACGAATTAGCGGGGCAAGAGACCCAGTACTTC.

The chain uses TRBV12-3 or TRBV12-4 and TRBJ2-1; the D call may be TRBD1 or TRBD2 (5 bases each). Trimming took 6 bases from V and 1 from J, leaving 13 bases between them. This CDR3 spans 15 amino acids. CDR3 nucleotide sequence: TGTGCCAGCAGCCGGAGGTGGGGGTCCTACAATGAGCAGTTCTTC. It yields the protein CASSRRWGSYNEQFF.

The chain uses TRBV2 and TRBJ1-1; D may be TRBD1 (6 bases). The V and J ends lost 6 bases and 5 bases respectively, with 19 bases between them. CDR1 and CDR2 from the germline V gene are SNHLY and FYNNEI. The CDR3 totals 15 residues. This CDR3 reads CASRFLPGDWTEAFF. CDR3 DNA: TGTGCCAGCAGATTCCTTCCAGGGGATTGGACTGAAGCTTTCTTT. The full variable domain, in which reference TRBV2 and TRBJ1-1 provide the parts outside the CDR3, is EPEVTQTPSHQVTQMGQEVILRCVPISNHLYFYWYRQILGQKVEFLVSFYNNEISEKSEIFDDQFSVERPDGSNFTLKIRSTKLEDSAMYFCASRFLPGDWTEAFFGQGTRLTVV.